This TCR beta chain was obtained from a study of T-cell reconstitution after alpha-beta-depleted transplantation in children. Study-wide results and caveats: By one year post-transplant, T-cell counts and diversity largely arose from T cells that were newly produced. Two months or so post-transplant, alpha-beta T cells reportedly derived from several hundred expanded graft clones. The high TCRbeta diversity at day 60 in some patients came from surviving recipient T cells and thymic progenitors.

The CDR3 contains 11 residues. CDR1 is GTSNPN and CDR2 is SVGIG in the germline V gene (reference sequence). Trimming cost V 5 bases and J 7 bases, with 8 bases left between them. This clonotype was seen ten or more times. The antigen is undetermined. TCRbeta library preparation incorporated unique molecular identifiers. A single record per CDR3 protein comes from TCRdb applying MiXCR to the PCR reads. The data show about 140,000 distinct CDR3 sequences, roughly 8.8% seen once. Sequenced here: PBMCs, mostly from graft donor cells, sampled 180 days after TCRalphabeta/CD19-depleted stem cell transplant. This clonotype was obtained from a female patient aged 2-10 years who had a stem cell transplant for congenital amegakaryocytic thrombocytopenia, so the T cells may come from the graft donor. The gene calls are TRBV30 and TRBJ2-2; no firm D call. The CDR3 sequence: CAWFNGGELFF. The CDR3 DNA is TGTGCCTGGTTTAACGGCGGGGAGCTGTTTTTT.